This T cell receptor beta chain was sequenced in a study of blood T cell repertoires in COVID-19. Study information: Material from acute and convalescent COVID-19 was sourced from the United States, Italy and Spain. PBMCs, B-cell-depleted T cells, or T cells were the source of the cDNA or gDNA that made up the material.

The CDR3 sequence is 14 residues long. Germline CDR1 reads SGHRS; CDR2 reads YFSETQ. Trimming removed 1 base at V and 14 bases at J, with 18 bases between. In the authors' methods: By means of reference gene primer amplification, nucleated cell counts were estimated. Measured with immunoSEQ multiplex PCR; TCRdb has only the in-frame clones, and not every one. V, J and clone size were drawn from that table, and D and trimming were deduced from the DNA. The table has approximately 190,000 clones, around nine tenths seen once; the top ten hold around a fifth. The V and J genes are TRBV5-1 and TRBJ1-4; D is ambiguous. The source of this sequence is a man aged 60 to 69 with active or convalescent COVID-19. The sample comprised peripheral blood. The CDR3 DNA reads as TGCGCCAGCAGCTTGTATTCGGCCACTAAACGCCTGTTTTTT. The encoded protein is CASSLYSATKRLFF.